Sequencing of this T cell receptor beta chain was carried out in a study of T-cell reconstitution after alpha-beta-depleted transplantation in children. The count of this clonotype is one. Per the germline V gene, CDR1 is LGHNA and CDR2 is YNFKEQ. Trimming pared 4 bases from V and 0 bases from J, leaving 15 bases between. The CDR3 runs 17 residues. Molecular barcoding with unique molecular identifiers was used for the TCRbeta library. TCRdb ran MiXCR on the PCR reads and lists one entry per CDR3 protein. In the table there are approximately 400,000 distinct CDR3 sequences, 11% of which are singletons.

The TCR comes from a human donor who donated a stem cell graft to a child with acute myeloid leukemia. The material sequenced was PBMCs from the stem cell graft donor, taken from the stem cell graft. This chain joins TRBV4-2 and TRBJ2-2, with D unclear. The CDR3 here is CASSRYRTDANTGELFF. The CDR3 bases are TGTGCCAGCAGCCGATACAGAACCGACGCGAACACCGGGGAGCTGTTTTTT.